This T cell receptor (beta chain) was identified in a study of blood T cells in healthy people across ages. The study, taken as a whole, reports: When one million T cells were used, diversity estimates were thought to be underestimates.

Donors gave approximately 9.9 milliliters of peripheral blood apiece. Per sample, a minimum of 6 million PBMCs were isolated. Concerning this clonotype itself: Its target is unknown.

Using a J-beta primer mix together with a sample-barcoded 5' primer, a second PCR was run for roughly 7 to 11 cycles. Each single sample gave us at least 2.5 million CDR3-containing paired-end reads. One entry per CDR3 protein results from TCRdb running MiXCR on the 5' RACE reads. The sample lists some 1,500,000 distinct CDR3 sequences, 40% to 45% occurring once. The sequence derives from a woman between 18 and 29 years old in good health. Sequencing was performed on blood.

The CDR3 loop reads CASSPRREWSYNEQFF. CDR3 bases: TGCGCCAGCAGCCCCCGTCGGGAATGGTCCTACAATGAGCAGTTCTTC. V gene TRBV5-1 combines with J gene TRBJ2-1, with a possible D match to TRBD2 (5 bases). The CDR3 has 16 amino acids. The V gene's germline CDR1 is SGHRS and CDR2 YFSETQ. Trimming shortened V by 4 bases and J by 1 base, and 15 bases separated the two germline ends.